The 28 T cell receptor beta chains listed next were all sequenced from one sample in a study of cytomegalovirus exposure and HLA in healthy donors. Researchers ran the PCR with 60 Vbeta and 13 Jbeta primers. Clones were read by immunoSEQ multiplex PCR, and TCRdb kept only the in-frame ones, dropping some. The repertoire holds over 100,000 clones, with less than 80% as singletons. The specimen sequenced was PBMCs. These receptors all stem from a man between 50 and 59 years old in good health and CMV-seropositive.

CDR3 in amino acids: CASSSRWYGYTF. The CDR3 bases are TGTGCCAGCAGTTCGAGGTGGTATGGCTACACCTTC. The chain links TRBV28 to TRBJ1-2; D ambiguous. Germline V gene lookup returns CDR1 MDHEN and CDR2 SYDVKM. Trimming stripped 4 bases from V and 5 bases from J, with 8 bases between. The CDR3 contains 12 residues.

V gene TRBV28 combines with J gene TRBJ2-7, with D maybe TRBD1 (5 bases). This CDR3 contains 14 residues. Germline loops: CDR1 MDHEN, CDR2 SYDVKM. Deletions cut 5 bases from V and 0 bases from J, with 11 bases between. The DNA of the CDR3 is TGTGCCAGCAGTCCCCAGGGAAGCTCCTACGAGCAGTACTTC. Protein: CASSPQGSSYEQYF.

This chain connects TRBV5-1 to TRBJ2-1; TRBD1 aligns across 7 bases. Trimming took 4 bases from V and 4 from J; bases not matched to a gene: 8. Per germline, CDR1 SGHRS and CDR2 YFSETQ. CDR3 length equals 15 residues. CDR3 coding DNA: TGCGCCAGCAGCCCCCAGGGGGATTCGTACAATGAGCAGTTCTTC. This codes for CASSPQGDSYNEQFF.

The chain combines TRBV5-1 with TRBJ1-3; 8 bases agree with TRBD1. The CDR3 loop spans 17 amino acids. The germline V gene encodes CDR1 SGHRS and CDR2 YFSETQ. V shed 4 bases and J 4 bases; nucleotides not matched to a gene: 13. The CDR3 protein is CASSVQGAMTMGNTIYF. CDR3 DNA: TGCGCCAGCAGCGTTCAGGGGGCAATGACTATGGGAAACACCATATATTTT. Filled out from reference TRBV5-1 and TRBJ1-3, the complete variable domain reads KAGVTQTPRYLIKTRGQQVTLSCSPISGHRSVSWYQQTPGQGLQFLFEYFSETQRNKGNFPGRFSGRQFSNSRSEMNVSTLELGDSALYLCASSVQGAMTMGNTIYFGEGSWLTVV.

The rearrangement joins TRBV11-3 to TRBJ1-4; D is possibly TRBD1 (5 bases). CDR1 and CDR2 (germline): SGHNT, YENEEA. This CDR3 region has 13 residues. Trimming shortened V by 1 base and J by 8 bases, and 8 bases separated the two germline ends. The CDR3, as DNA: TGTGCCAGCAGCTTAGGGACAAGAGAAAAACTGTTTTTT. Its protein product is CASSLGTREKLFF.

The rearrangement uses TRBV19 and TRBJ2-3, with D possibly TRBD2 on 5 matching bases. The CDR3 has 15 amino acids. V lost 9 bases, J lost 0 bases, and 16 bases lay in between. Germline-derived CDR1 and CDR2 are LNHDA and SQIVND (reference sequence). CDR3 residues: CASLPAAISTDTQYF. CDR3 bases: TGTGCCAGCCTGCCAGCGGCCATTAGCACAGATACGCAGTATTTT.

Comment on this clone: The germline gene is not matched at one end of the junction; a read error may be the cause. CDR3 DNA: TGTGCCAGCTCACCGCTGACAGGGGATATCCCCCACTTC. The encoded protein is CASSPLTGDIPHF. This sequence joins TRBV18 and TRBJ1-2; 8 bases line up with TRBD1. Germline V gene lookup returns CDR1 KGHSH and CDR2 LQKENI. The CDR3 is made up of 13 amino acids.

Only a few counts were recorded for this clone. This rearrangement joins TRBV6-5 to TRBJ2-3; D is ambiguous. This CDR3 contains 13 residues. V was clipped by 6 bases and J by 3 bases, with 10 bases between them. CDR1 and CDR2 from the germline V gene are MNHEY and SVGAGI. As DNA, the CDR3 is TGTGCCAGCAGGCGGCGAATGACAGATACGCAGTATTTT. It translates to CASRRRMTDTQYF.

The chain combines TRBV7-8 with TRBJ1-2; D not resolved. Trimming took off 1 base at V and 6 bases at J, with 24 bases between the two ends. The V gene's germline CDR1 is SGHVS and CDR2 FQNEAQ. This CDR3 contains 18 residues. DNA of the CDR3: TGTGCCAGCAGCTTAGGAGGGTTACAGCCCTTTGCCTCCAATGGCTACACCTTC. Encoded protein: CASSLGGLQPFASNGYTF.

The chain combines TRBV9 with TRBJ2-3; 13 bases agree with TRBD2. Germline V lookup: CDR1 SGDLS, CDR2 YYNGEE. V shed 0 bases, J shed 4 bases, and the junction held 14 bases outside the gene matches. The CDR3 covers 20 residues. The CDR3 sequence is CASSVATPQTSGRQADTQYF. The CDR3 DNA is TGTGCCAGCAGCGTAGCTACCCCGCAGACTAGCGGGAGGCAAGCAGATACGCAGTATTTT.

This clone showed up just a few times. This rearrangement joins TRBV29-1 to TRBJ2-7, with TRBD1 as a possible D gene (5 bases). The CDR3 contains 11 residues. Trimming took 4 bases from V and 4 from J, leaving 8 bases between them. CDR1 is SQVTM and CDR2 is ANQGSEA in the germline V gene. CDR3 bases: TGCAGCGTTGGACAGTCATACGAGCAGTACTTC. This codes for CSVGQSYEQYF.

This chain connects TRBV18 to TRBJ2-7; 9 bases are a match to TRBD1. This CDR3 has 15 residues. With 4 bases clipped from V and 5 bases from J, the junction kept 9 bases outside the gene matches. Germline CDR1 and CDR2: KGHSH and LQKENI. This CDR3 is CASSLQGQGIDEQYF. The CDR3 bases are TGTGCCAGCTCACTCCAGGGACAGGGTATCGACGAGCAGTACTTC.

V gene TRBV11-2 combines with J gene TRBJ1-2; maybe TRBD1 (5 bases). V was cut by 5 bases and J by 7 bases, with 17 bases left in between. From germline, CDR1 is SGHAT and CDR2 FQNNGV. The CDR3 is made up of 14 amino acids. In DNA form, the CDR3 reads TGTGCCAGCAGCCCCCGGAGGGGAGTAATTGGCTACACCTTC. Its translation is CASSPRRGVIGYTF.

Written as DNA, the CDR3 is TGTGCCAGCAGTTTAGGGGGTAGCGGGAGCGGTGATACGCAGTATTTT. Its translation is CASSLGGSGSGDTQYF. This chain joins TRBV28 and TRBJ2-3; 9 positions match TRBD2. Germline values: CDR1 MDHEN, CDR2 SYDVKM. The ends lost 2 bases at V and 6 bases at J; junction bases unmatched: 9. The CDR3 length is 16 residues.

This clone has a handful of counts. CDR3 nucleotides: TGTGCCAGCAGTTACCCCGGGACTAGCGACAATGAGCAGTTCTTC. This encodes CASSYPGTSDNEQFF. The chain couples TRBV6-6 to TRBJ2-1, with 10 bases identical to TRBD2. This CDR3 is 15 amino acids long. The germline CDR1 and CDR2 sequences are MNHNY and SVGAGI (reference sequence). Trimming took 2 bases from V and 5 from J; bases not matched to a gene: 3.

The V gene is TRBV6-6, the J gene TRBJ1-5; D unclear. Germline V CDR1 and CDR2: MNHNY, SVGAGI (reference sequence). The CDR3 runs to 14 residues. Trimming stripped 0 bases from V and 3 bases from J, with 6 bases between. CDR3 sequence (DNA): TGTGCCAGCAGTTACTCAGAGGCCAATCAGCCCCAGCATTTT. It is translated as CASSYSEANQPQHF.

This rearrangement joins TRBV19 to TRBJ2-2; 9 positions match TRBD1. V lost 4 bases to trimming and J lost 6 bases; unmatched junction nucleotides: 15. This CDR3 comprises 18 residues. Germline loops: CDR1 LNHDA, CDR2 SQIVND (reference sequence). CDR3 sequence (DNA): TGTGCCAGTAGTACGGGGGTCGGGACAGGGAGTATCGCCGGGGAGCTGTTTTTT. It translates to CASSTGVGTGSIAGELFF. Complete variable domain (other parts from reference TRBV19 and TRBJ2-2): DGGITQSPKYLFRKEGQNVTLSCEQNLNHDAMYWYRQDPGQGLRLIYYSQIVNDFQKGDIAEGYSVSREKKESFPLTVTSAQKNPTAFYLCASSTGVGTGSIAGELFFGEGSRLTVL.

CDR3 sequence (DNA): TGCGCCAGCAGCTTGGAGGGGTACGAGCAGTACTTC. Encoded protein: CASSLEGYEQYF. The rearrangement links TRBV5-1 to TRBJ2-7; weak D call: TRBD1 (5 bases). The CDR3 contains 12 residues. The V and J ends lost 0 bases and 4 bases respectively, with 5 bases between them. Germline loops: CDR1 SGHRS, CDR2 YFSETQ.

The V gene is TRBV5-8, the J gene TRBJ2-3; 9 bases are a match to TRBD1. The V and J ends lost 3 bases and 4 bases, in that order; junction bases with no gene match: 0. The CDR3 spans 13 residues. CDR1 is SGHTS and CDR2 is YDEGEE in the germline V gene. The CDR3 here is CASSWDRADTQYF. In DNA, the CDR3 is TGTGCCAGCAGCTGGGACAGGGCAGATACGCAGTATTTT.

This clone appeared a few times. This chain joins TRBV28 and TRBJ2-7; 8 bases match TRBD1. The CDR3 runs 17 residues. Per germline, CDR1 MDHEN and CDR2 SYDVKM. V shed 3 bases and J 0 bases; nucleotides not matched to a gene: 10. CDR3 bases: TGTGCCAGCAGTTTTGGCCCGGGACAGGCCTCCTCCTACGAGCAGTACTTC. Encoded protein: CASSFGPGQASSYEQYF.

The chain couples TRBV21-1 to TRBJ1-5; TRBD1 is taken as the D call from the table, unchecked against the DNA. TRBV21-1 is a known pseudogene. The CDR3 runs to 19 residues. DNA for the CDR3: TGTGCCAGCAGCAAAGTGCGCCACGCCGACAGGGGGAGCAATCAGCCCCAGCATTTT. Amino acids: CASSKVRHADRGSNQPQHF.

This chain uses TRBV15 with TRBJ1-2; D unresolved. The CDR3 is 15 amino acids. V dropped 2 bases and J dropped 1 base, with 11 bases sitting between them. Germline CDR1 reads LNHNV; CDR2 reads YYDKDF (reference sequence). The CDR3 bases are TGTGCCACCAGCAGAAATGTGGGCCTTAACTATGGCTACACCTTC. Translating gives CATSRNVGLNYGYTF.

This chain links TRBV2 with TRBJ2-5; 10 bases are shared with TRBD2. Germline CDR1 SNHLY, CDR2 FYNNEI. The CDR3 runs 19 residues. J gave up 0 bases and V 5 bases, and 15 bases lay outside the gene matches. The CDR3 region has the DNA TGTGCCAGCAGTCCGGGGAGCGGGAGGGGTTGGGGGAACCAAGAGACCCAGTACTTC. This translates into CASSPGSGRGWGNQETQYF.

The J gene is TRBJ2-7, the V gene TRBV6-1; TRBD1 matches 11 bases. This CDR3 comprises 15 residues. The germline gives CDR1 MNHNS, CDR2 SASEGT. V lost 3 bases and J lost 6; bases outside the gene matches: 7. The CDR3 reads CASSDAGTGGTEQYF. In nucleotides, the CDR3 is TGTGCCAGCAGTGATGCGGGGACAGGGGGGACCGAGCAGTACTTC.

This clone was observed a handful of times. J is TRBJ1-5 and V is TRBV6-1; D possibly corresponds to TRBD1 (5 bases). The CDR3 length is 11 residues. V was shortened by 6 bases and J by 9 bases, with 9 bases between the two germline ends. Looked up from germline, CDR1 is MNHNS and CDR2 is SASEGT. CDR3 sequence reads: CASSDTGPQHF. The CDR3 coding sequence is TGTGCCAGCAGCGATACAGGGCCCCAGCATTTT.

This clone has only a few counts. Other DNA variants within this sample encode the same CDR3. V usage is TRBV6-6 and J usage is TRBJ1-1; D is unclear. The length of the CDR3 is 16 residues. Per the germline V gene, CDR1 is MNHNY and CDR2 is SVGAGI (reference sequence). Trimming took 6 bases from V and 2 from J, leaving 19 bases between them. CDR3 in amino acids: CASSPIGGWGNTEAFF. CDR3 DNA sequence: TGTGCCAGCAGCCCAATTGGCGGGTGGGGAAACACTGAAGCTTTCTTT.

The rearrangement joins TRBV5-1 to TRBJ1-2, with TRBD1 matching over 8 bases. Germline V gene data show CDR1 as SGHRS and CDR2 as YFSETQ. The CDR3 is 15 residues long. Trimming took 4 bases from V and 8 from J; bases not matched to a gene: 13. This CDR3 is CASSPRTGSYAGYTF. Here the CDR3 DNA reads TGCGCCAGCAGCCCTAGGACAGGGTCTTATGCGGGCTACACCTTC. Filled out from reference TRBV5-1 and TRBJ1-2, the complete variable domain reads KAGVTQTPRYLIKTRGQQVTLSCSPISGHRSVSWYQQTPGQGLQFLFEYFSETQRNKGNFPGRFSGRQFSNSRSEMNVSTLELGDSALYLCASSPRTGSYAGYTFGSGTRLTVV.

The gene calls are TRBV2 and TRBJ2-7, with 11 positions matching TRBD1. The CDR3 is 13 residues long. Germline-derived CDR1 and CDR2 are SNHLY and FYNNEI. V gave up 6 bases and J gave up 3 bases; unmatched junction bases: 1. In DNA, the CDR3 is TGTGCCAGCAGGGGGACAGGGGGCTACGAGCAGTACTTC. Translating it yields CASRGTGGYEQYF.